These T cell receptor beta chains were read from a single sample in a study of T-cell reconstitution after alpha-beta-depleted transplantation in children. TCRdb redid the calling of the PCR reads with MiXCR, one entry per CDR3 protein. Among 100,000 to 120,000 distinct CDR3 sequences listed, approximately 6% were seen once. Sequencing used PBMCs, mostly from graft donor cells, obtained 360 days after TCRalphabeta/CD19-depleted stem cell transplant. These receptors all stem from a male patient between 2 and 15 years old who had a stem cell transplant for acute lymphoblastic leukemia, so the T cells may come from the graft donor. CDR3s include the opening cysteine and the closing phenylalanine or tryptophan. A D gene is named only where the DNA matches it firmly. A row's size may be missing; if present it is once, few, many or a size class.

d_gene	abundance	v_gene	j_gene	CDR3aa	CDR3nt
.	few	TRBV6-6	TRBJ2-7	CASSTGGDYEQYF	TGTGCCAGCTCGACCGGAGGGGACTACGAGCAGTACTTC
TRBD2	.	TRBV9	TRBJ2-1	CASSAPGLAGGHLGEQFF	TGTGCCAGCAGCGCTCCAGGGCTAGCGGGGGGCCACCTGGGTGAGCAGTTCTTC
TRBD2	many	TRBV6-5	TRBJ2-3	CASSYWREGRLVSTDTQYF	TGTGCCAGCAGTTACTGGCGGGAGGGCCGCCTGGTCAGCACAGATACGCAGTATTTT
TRBD2	.	TRBV12-3/TRBV12-4	TRBJ2-3	CASSRSGGADTQYF	TGTGCCAGCAGCCGAAGCGGGGGGGCGGATACGCAGTATTTT
TRBD1	.	TRBV4-1	TRBJ2-5	CASSQDLAGQGKETQYF	TGCGCCAGCAGCCAAGATCTGGCCGGACAGGGAAAAGAGACCCAGTACTTC
.	few	TRBV4-3	TRBJ2-2	CASSQDNRLGELFF	TGCGCCAGCAGCCAAGATAACAGGCTCGGGGAGCTGTTTTTT
TRBD2	.	TRBV27	TRBJ2-1	CASSGLAAPNEQFF	TGTGCCAGCAGTGGACTAGCGGCCCCCAATGAGCAGTTCTTC
TRBD1	.	TRBV11-2	TRBJ2-7	CASSPIAGQGPYEQYF	TGTGCCAGCAGCCCCATTGCGGGACAGGGGCCCTACGAGCAGTACTTC
.	.	TRBV3-1	TRBJ2-3	CASSRGGPGDTQYF	TGTGCCAGCAGCCGGGGTGGCCCCGGGGATACGCAGTATTTT
TRBD1	.	TRBV6-1	TRBJ2-1	CASRARGTGTMNEQFF	TGTGCCAGCAGGGCTCGTGGGACAGGGACGATGAATGAGCAGTTCTTC
.	.	TRBV19	TRBJ1-1	CASSIYGGNTEAFF	TGTGCCAGTAGTATCTACGGTGGGAACACTGAAGCTTTCTTT
.	many	TRBV11-1	TRBJ2-2	CASSPIAPYFGQRDTGELFF	TGTGCCAGCAGCCCCATAGCCCCTTACTTCGGACAGCGAGACACCGGGGAGCTGTTTTTT
.	many	TRBV29-1	TRBJ2-1	CSMLAGSYNEQFF	TGCAGCATGCTTGCGGGGTCCTACAATGAGCAGTTCTTC
.	.	TRBV7-8	TRBJ1-5	CASSADGLGNQPQHF	TGTGCCAGCAGCGCAGACGGTTTGGGCAATCAGCCCCAGCATTTT
.	.	TRBV30	TRBJ1-1	CAWSVGGAEAFF	TGTGCCTGGAGTGTAGGCGGGGCTGAAGCTTTCTTT
.	many	TRBV2	TRBJ2-5	CASSEHRRWIQYF	TGTGCCAGCAGTGAGCACAGGCGCTGGATCCAGTACTTC
.	many	TRBV28	TRBJ2-7	CASTPLRGRGDEQYF	TGTGCCAGCACCCCCTTGAGGGGGCGCGGGGACGAGCAGTACTTC
TRBD1	few	TRBV28	TRBJ2-7	CASSLYLTGGYEQYF	TGTGCCAGCAGTTTATACCTGACAGGGGGCTACGAGCAGTACTTC
TRBD1	.	TRBV9	TRBJ1-3	CASSATGGGNTIYF	TGTGCCAGCAGCGCGACAGGGGGCGGAAACACCATATATTTT
.	many	TRBV6-5	TRBJ1-6	CASSYSTGYNSPLHF	TGTGCCAGCAGTTACTCTACGGGCTATAATTCACCCCTCCACTTT
.	few	TRBV7-2	TRBJ2-3	CASSFGAFSTDTQYF	TGTGCCAGCAGCTTCGGGGCTTTCAGCACAGATACGCAGTATTTT
.	many	TRBV2	TRBJ1-2	CASSEAMWYGYTF	TGTGCCAGCAGTGAAGCGATGTGGTATGGCTACACCTTC
TRBD2	many	TRBV27	TRBJ2-3	CASSYGTRTDTQYF	TGTGCCAGCAGTTACGGGACTAGGACAGATACGCAGTATTTT
TRBD1	.	TRBV6-2/TRBV6-3	TRBJ1-2	CASSYRPGQEPNYGYTF	TGTGCCAGCAGTTATCGACCAGGACAGGAACCTAACTATGGCTACACCTTC
TRBD2	many	TRBV10-3	TRBJ2-3	CAISSSGGSTDTQYF	TGTGCCATCAGTTCCAGCGGGGGGAGCACAGATACGCAGTATTTT
TRBD2	many	TRBV6-2/TRBV6-3	TRBJ2-1	CASSRLTSGIHNEQFF	TGTGCCAGCAGTCGTCTGACTAGCGGGATCCACAATGAGCAGTTCTTC
TRBD2	many	TRBV11-2	TRBJ2-1	CASSLALARGAYNEQFF	TGTGCCAGCAGTTTGGCCCTCGCGCGGGGGGCCTACAATGAGCAGTTCTTC
TRBD1	.	TRBV11-2	TRBJ1-3	CASSKTGLSGNTIYF	TGTGCCAGCAGCAAGACAGGGCTCTCTGGAAACACCATATATTTT
.	.	TRBV7-6	TRBJ2-3	CASSLGTHMDTQYF	TGTGCCAGCAGCTTAGGGACGCATATGGATACGCAGTATTTT
.	few	TRBV28	TRBJ2-2	CASRFVPGPKGSGELFF	TGTGCCAGCAGGTTCGTCCCGGGACCTAAAGGGTCCGGGGAGCTGTTTTTT
TRBD1	many	TRBV28	TRBJ2-1	CASSPGQGSYNEQFF	TGTGCCAGCAGTCCGGGACAGGGATCCTACAATGAGCAGTTCTTC
TRBD1	.	TRBV27	TRBJ2-3	CASEPGTGIGGTQYF	TGTGCCAGCGAACCCGGGACAGGGATCGGGGGTACGCAGTATTTT
.	many	TRBV7-9	TRBJ2-7	CASSLGGSEQYF	TGTGCCAGCAGCTTAGGCGGAAGCGAGCAGTACTTC
.	.	TRBV6-1	TRBJ2-7	CASSPMGRGTYEQYF	TGTGCCAGCAGCCCCATGGGTAGGGGGACCTACGAGCAGTACTTC
.	many	TRBV7-6	TRBJ2-7	CASSFFENEQYF	TGTGCCAGCAGCTTCTTTGAAAACGAGCAGTACTTC